The 15 T cell receptor beta chains reported below all come from one sample, sequenced in a study of neurological immune-mediated disorders. One entry per CDR3 protein results from TCRdb running MiXCR on the 5' RACE reads. Found here are tens of thousands of distinct CDR3 sequences, 4% to 5.5% of them singletons; the top ten hold 2.9%. Input material: PBMCs. Receptors were obtained from a man aged 45-60 years with multiple sclerosis.

This sequence joins TRBV18 and TRBJ2-7, with 7 bases matching TRBD1. J lost 7 bases, V lost 2 bases, and 5 bases had no gene match. Germline assignment: CDR1 KGHSH and CDR2 LQKENI. CDR3 length: 13 residues. CDR3 sequence: CASSPLTGLEQYF. In nucleotides, the CDR3 is TGTGCCAGCTCACCATTGACAGGGTTGGAGCAGTACTTC.

Worth noting for this clonotype: A much larger clonotype is one base distant, so this may be a read error. The chain links TRBV10-3 to TRBJ2-1; D is ambiguous. CDR3 size: 13 residues. Germline loops: CDR1 ENHRY, CDR2 SYGVKD. The CDR3 reads CAIGDKVYNEQFF. CDR3 nucleotides: TGTGCCATCGGTGACAAGGTCTACAATGAGCAGTTCTTC.

This clonotype was counted many times. This chain connects TRBV6-2 or TRBV6-3 to TRBJ1-1; D unclear. The CDR3 extends over 12 amino acids. Trimming took off 6 bases at V and 1 base at J, with 6 bases between the two ends. Germline CDR1 is MNHEY and CDR2 is SVGEGT. DNA for the CDR3: TGTGCCAGCAGCTTCCCGAACACTGAAGCTTTCTTT. Encoded protein: CASSFPNTEAFF.

This clonotype was seen at least ten times. The rearrangement uses TRBV15 and TRBJ2-3; 9 bases are a match to TRBD2. The V gene's germline CDR1 is LNHNV and CDR2 YYDKDF (reference sequence). This CDR3 region has 17 residues. Unmatched junction bases numbered 15, after V lost 7 bases and J lost 4 bases. The CDR3 coding sequence is TGTGCCACCACCCTAGGGGGCGGGAGGGCCGCGTCAGATACGCAGTATTTT. Encoded protein: CATTLGGGRAASDTQYF. Based on the CDR3 plus reference TRBV15 and TRBJ2-3, the full variable domain is DAMVIQNPRYQVTQFGKPVTLSCSQTLNHNVMYWYQQKSSQAPKLLFHYYDKDFNNEADTPDNFQSRRPNTSFCFLDIRSPGLGDTAMYLCATTLGGGRAASDTQYFGPGTRLTVL.

This clonotype was found a few times. The chain employs TRBV5-1 and TRBJ1-2, with D possibly TRBD1 on 6 matching bases. V was cut by 4 bases and J by 0 bases, with 16 bases left in between. This CDR3 region has 16 residues. Germline V gene sequence: CDR1 SGHRS, CDR2 YFSETQ. CDR3 sequence: CASSPQTGRANYGYTF. CDR3 DNA: TGCGCCAGCAGCCCTCAGACAGGCCGGGCTAACTATGGCTACACCTTC.

This clonotype was seen many times. This rearrangement joins TRBV7-8 to TRBJ2-2, with a possible D match to TRBD1 (6 bases). CDR3 size: 14 residues. CDR1 is SGHVS, CDR2 FQNEAQ, per germline. V lost 5 bases and J 6 bases, leaving 13 bases between the germline ends. The CDR3 region has the DNA TGTGCCAGCAGCCCTAGGGACATGGCCGGGGAGCTGTTTTTT. The encoded protein is CASSPRDMAGELFF.

The chain has TRBV6-4 and TRBJ2-7, with D perhaps TRBD2 (5 bases). V was clipped by 6 bases and J by 7 bases, with 10 bases between them. The V gene's germline CDR1 is MRHNA and CDR2 SNTAGT. The CDR3 extends over 11 amino acids. CDR3 sequence (DNA): TGTGCCAGCAGACCCTGGGAGGAGCAGTACTTC. Its protein product is CASRPWEEQYF.

The CDR3, as DNA: TGCAGTGCAAGGACTAGCGGCCAAGAGACCCAGTACTTC. It translates to CSARTSGQETQYF. This chain links TRBV20-1 with TRBJ2-5, with 10 bases that match TRBD2. V was pared by 6 bases and J by 1 base, with 2 bases of the junction left unmatched. Germline loops: CDR1 DFQATT, CDR2 SNEGSKA (reference sequence). This CDR3 has 13 amino acids.

The J gene is TRBJ2-3, the V gene TRBV4-1; D gene uncertain. CDR1 MGHRA and CDR2 YSYEKL come from the germline V gene. The V and J ends lost 0 bases and 2 bases respectively, with 6 bases between them. The CDR3 loop spans 14 amino acids. CDR3 nucleotide sequence: TGCGCCAGCAGCCAAGACCGGACCACAGATACGCAGTATTTT. Translated, it gives CASSQDRTTDTQYF.

This clonotype was recorded many times. The V call is TRBV10-1, the J call TRBJ2-3; D possibly corresponds to TRBD2 (6 bases). Per germline, CDR1 WNHNN and CDR2 SYGVQD (reference sequence). The CDR3 spans 17 residues. With 0 bases removed from V and 1 base from J, the gap between germline ends came to 14 bases. The CDR3 loop reads CASSESRIGGGTDTQYF. CDR3 nucleotides: TGCGCCAGCAGTGAGTCGCGGATCGGGGGAGGCACAGATACGCAGTATTTT.

CDR3 sequence: CASSLDRQGERPQHF. The CDR3 nucleotides are TGTGCCAGCAGCCTGGATAGACAGGGTGAGAGGCCCCAGCATTTT. The rearrangement uses TRBV2 and TRBJ1-5, with 7 bases lining up with TRBD1. J gave up 9 bases and V 6 bases, and 14 bases lay outside the gene matches. The CDR3 extends over 15 amino acids. The germline V gene has CDR1 SNHLY and CDR2 FYNNEI.

The rearrangement joins TRBV29-1 to TRBJ1-2, with unresolved D. The CDR3 totals 12 residues. From germline, CDR1 is SQVTM and CDR2 ANQGSEA. Deletions cut 0 bases from V and 3 bases from J, with 5 bases between. DNA of the CDR3: TGCAGCGTTGAAGACCGGGACTATGGCTACACCTTC. Translating gives CSVEDRDYGYTF.

This clonotype was seen ten or more times. This chain links TRBV5-1 with TRBJ1-3, with D uncertain. Germline V gene sequence: CDR1 SGHRS, CDR2 YFSETQ. Trimming cost V 0 bases and J 4 bases, with 11 bases left between them. CDR3 length equals 15 residues. CDR3 region: CASSLEGSRGNTIYF. The CDR3 DNA follows: TGCGCCAGCAGCTTGGAAGGTTCCAGAGGAAACACCATATATTTT.

In its sample, this clonotype was seen once. A clone one base away is much larger, so this may be a read error. This chain uses TRBV7-8 with TRBJ2-3; D is possibly TRBD2 (5 bases). The CDR3 is made up of 16 amino acids. Germline V gives CDR1 SGHVS, CDR2 FQNEAQ. Here the CDR3 DNA reads TGTGCCAGCAGCTTTACTCGGACTTCGAGCGCAGATACGCGGTATTTT. Translated: CASSFTRTSSADTRYF.

This clonotype was seen repeatedly, ten times or more. The chain joins TRBV7-2 to TRBJ2-5, with 9 bases identical to TRBD2. Germline V gene data show CDR1 as SGHTA and CDR2 as FQGNSA. With 2 bases clipped from V and 5 bases from J, the junction kept 6 bases outside the gene matches. The CDR3 has 15 residues. Here the CDR3 DNA reads TGTGCCAGCAGCTTAATTGGCGGGAGGGGCGAGACCCAGTACTTC. It codes for CASSLIGGRGETQYF.